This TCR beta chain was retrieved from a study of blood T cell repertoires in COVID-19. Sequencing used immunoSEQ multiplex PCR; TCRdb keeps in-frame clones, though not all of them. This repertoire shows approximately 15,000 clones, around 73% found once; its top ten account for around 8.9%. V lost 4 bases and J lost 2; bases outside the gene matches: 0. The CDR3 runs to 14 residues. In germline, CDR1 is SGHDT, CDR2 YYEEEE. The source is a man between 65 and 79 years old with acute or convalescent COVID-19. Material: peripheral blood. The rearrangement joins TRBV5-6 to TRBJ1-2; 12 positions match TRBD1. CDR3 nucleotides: TGTGCCAGCAGCGGGACAGGGGGCAACTATGGCTACACCTTC. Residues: CASSGTGGNYGYTF.